This TCR beta chain was obtained from a study of cytomegalovirus exposure and HLA in healthy donors. Comment on this clone: What it binds is not known.

The PCR contained 60 Vbeta and 13 Jbeta primers. The protocol was immunoSEQ multiplex PCR, while the TCRdb copy is restricted to in-frame clones and leaves out a portion. Of approximately 120,000 clones listed, about three quarters were seen once; the top ten hold under 3.5%. Trimming pared 3 bases from V and 4 bases from J, leaving 18 bases between. This CDR3 spans 15 amino acids. CDR1 is GTSNPN, CDR2 SVGIG, per germline (reference sequence). Study findings and constraints: A later analysis revealed that TCR association rates differed between HLA loci, peaking at DRB1 and bottoming out at HLA-C. There were 150 or so TCR beta chains listed as cytomegalovirus-associated.

Sequencing was carried out using PBMCs. The source is a female donor in good health and CMV-seronegative. V and J are TRBV30 and TRBJ1-2; no definite D call. CDR3 region: CAWSVRGLPLYGYTF. The DNA of the CDR3 is TGTGCCTGGAGCGTACGGGGTTTACCGCTCTATGGCTACACCTTC.